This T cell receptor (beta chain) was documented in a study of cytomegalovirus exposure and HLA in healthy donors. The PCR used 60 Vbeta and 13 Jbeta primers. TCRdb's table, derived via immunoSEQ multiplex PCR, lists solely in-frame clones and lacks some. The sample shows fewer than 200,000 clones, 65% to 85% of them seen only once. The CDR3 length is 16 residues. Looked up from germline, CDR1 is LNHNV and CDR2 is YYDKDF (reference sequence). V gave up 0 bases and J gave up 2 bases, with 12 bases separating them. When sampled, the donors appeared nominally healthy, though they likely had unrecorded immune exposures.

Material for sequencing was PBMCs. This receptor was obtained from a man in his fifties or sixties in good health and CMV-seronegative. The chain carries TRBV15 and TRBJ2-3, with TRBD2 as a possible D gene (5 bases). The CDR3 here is CATSRDGRRLTDTQYF. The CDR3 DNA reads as TGTGCCACCAGCAGAGATGGTCGGAGGCTCACAGATACGCAGTATTTT.